The 9 T cell receptor beta chains below come from one sample, sequenced in a study of OX40 agonist ivuxolimab in advanced cancers. The repertoire was sequenced with immunoSEQ multiplex PCR; TCRdb's copy has only in-frame clones and lacks some. The sample contains around 140,000 clones, less than 95% of which appear only once. The input for sequencing was CD4+ or CD8+ T cells sorted from blood, taken in a trial of the OX40 agonist ivuxolimab. The receptors were gathered from an adult with an advanced solid tumor such as melanoma, head and neck, liver or kidney cancer.

V and J are TRBV28 and TRBJ1-1; TRBD1 is a possible D gene (6 bases). The CDR3 extends over 16 amino acids. V was trimmed by 6 bases and J by 3 bases, leaving 20 bases between them. Looked up from germline, CDR1 is MDHEN and CDR2 is SYDVKM. The CDR3 loop is CASRGGGGPVDTEAFF. CDR3 nucleotides: TGTGCCAGCAGAGGGGGGGGAGGGCCAGTAGACACTGAAGCTTTCTTT. Using reference TRBV28 and TRBJ1-1 for the parts outside the CDR3, the full variable domain is DVKVTQSSRYLVKRTGEKVFLECVQDMDHENMFWYRQDPGLGLRLIYFSYDVKMKEKGDIPEGYSVSREKKERFSLILESASTNQTSMYLCASRGGGGPVDTEAFFGQGTRLTVV.

The V and J genes are TRBV7-9 and TRBJ1-3, with TRBD1 matching 7 bases. The CDR3 loop spans 15 amino acids. Per the germline V gene, CDR1 is SEHNR and CDR2 is FQNEAQ (reference sequence). With 3 bases clipped from V and 0 bases from J, the junction kept 2 bases outside the gene matches. This CDR3 is CASSLGQSSGNTIYF. The DNA of the CDR3 is TGTGCCAGCAGCTTGGGACAGAGCTCTGGAAACACCATATATTTT.

The chain combines TRBV4-1 with TRBJ2-7, with unresolved D. Germline V gene data show CDR1 as MGHRA and CDR2 as YSYEKL. The CDR3 is 14 residues long. Between the trimmed V and J ends, which lost 2 bases and 3 bases, there was a span of 11 bases. CDR3 amino acids: CASSQSFSSYEQYF. CDR3 nucleotides: TGCGCCAGCAGCCAATCCTTTAGCAGCTACGAGCAGTACTTC.

The rearrangement joins TRBV28 to TRBJ2-1; 10 bases fit TRBD2. CDR3 length: 16 amino acids. Looked up from germline, CDR1 is MDHEN and CDR2 is SYDVKM. Trimming cost V 2 bases and J 7 bases; bases outside gene matches: 8. DNA of the CDR3: TGTGCCAGCAGTTTAATAGCTAGCGGGAGATGGAATGAGCAGTTCTTC. Translated, it gives CASSLIASGRWNEQFF.

The chain has TRBV5-4 and TRBJ1-2; possible D gene TRBD1, 5 bases. The CDR3 is made up of 12 amino acids. In germline, CDR1 is SGHNT, CDR2 YYREEE (reference sequence). Trimming took 2 bases from V and 8 from J, leaving 10 bases between them. The CDR3 DNA reads TGTGCCAGCAGCTTAGGGGTAGGGGGCTACACCTTC. It translates to CASSLGVGGYTF.

The chain links TRBV9 to TRBJ2-3; 12 nucleotides line up with TRBD2. The V gene's germline CDR1 is SGDLS and CDR2 YYNGEE. CDR3 size: 16 residues. Trimming cost V 3 bases and J 5 bases; bases outside gene matches: 7. The CDR3 DNA reads as TGTGCCAGCAGCGGGCGACTAGCGGGAGTGGGAGATACGCAGTATTTT. This gives the protein CASSGRLAGVGDTQYF. Filled out from reference TRBV9 and TRBJ2-3, the complete variable domain reads DSGVTQTPKHLITATGQRVTLRCSPRSGDLSVYWYQQSLDQGLQFLIQYYNGEERAKGNILERFSAQQFPDLHSELNLSSLELGDSALYFCASSGRLAGVGDTQYFGPGTRLTVL.

The V and J genes are TRBV4-1 and TRBJ2-5; D may match TRBD1 or TRBD2 (5 bases each). Germline V CDR1 and CDR2: MGHRA, YSYEKL. With 2 bases removed from V and 1 base from J, the gap between germline ends came to 8 bases. This CDR3 contains 14 residues. The CDR3 here is CASSQPGRQETQYF. CDR3 sequence (DNA): TGCGCCAGCAGCCAACCGGGACGCCAAGAGACCCAGTACTTC.

The gene calls are TRBV7-2 and TRBJ2-7; perhaps TRBD2 as D (5 bases). CDR1 and CDR2 from the germline V gene are SGHTA and FQGNSA. Trimming stripped 2 bases from V and 5 bases from J, with 10 bases between. The length of the CDR3 is 13 residues. The CDR3 loop is CASSLNRENEQYF. The CDR3, as DNA: TGTGCCAGCAGCTTAAATAGGGAGAACGAGCAGTACTTC. Filled out from reference TRBV7-2 and TRBJ2-7, the complete variable domain reads GAGVSQSPSNKVTEKGKDVELRCDPISGHTALYWYRQSLGQGLEFLIYFQGNSAPDKSGLPSDRFSAERTGGSVSTLTIQRTQQEDSAVYLCASSLNRENEQYFGPGTRLTVT.

The V and J genes are TRBV9 and TRBJ2-7; tentatively, D is TRBD1 or TRBD2 (5 bases each). Germline loops: CDR1 SGDLS, CDR2 YYNGEE. V was trimmed by 0 bases and J by 5 bases, leaving 15 bases between them. The CDR3 covers 15 residues. The CDR3 coding sequence is TGTGCCAGCAGCGTAGTCCCGGGGCACCTCAACGAGCAGTACTTC. Amino acid sequence: CASSVVPGHLNEQYF.